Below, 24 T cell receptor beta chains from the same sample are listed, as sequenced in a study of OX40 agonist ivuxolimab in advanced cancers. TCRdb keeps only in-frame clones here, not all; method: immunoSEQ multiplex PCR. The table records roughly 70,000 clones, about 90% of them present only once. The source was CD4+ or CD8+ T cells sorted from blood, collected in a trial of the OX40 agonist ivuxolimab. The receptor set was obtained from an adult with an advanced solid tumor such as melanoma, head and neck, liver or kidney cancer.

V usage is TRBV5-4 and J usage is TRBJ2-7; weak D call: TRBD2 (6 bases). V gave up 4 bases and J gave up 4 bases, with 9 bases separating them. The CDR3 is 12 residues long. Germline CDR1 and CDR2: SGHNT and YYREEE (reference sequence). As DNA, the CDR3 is TGTGCCAGCAGCGGACGGGGGTACGAGCAGTACTTC. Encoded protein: CASSGRGYEQYF.

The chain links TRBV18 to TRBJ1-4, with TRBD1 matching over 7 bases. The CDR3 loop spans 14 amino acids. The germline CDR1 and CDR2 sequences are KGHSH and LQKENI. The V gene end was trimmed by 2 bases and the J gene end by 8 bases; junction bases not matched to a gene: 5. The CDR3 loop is CASSPVTGREKLFF. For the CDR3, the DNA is TGTGCCAGCTCACCAGTGACAGGGCGGGAAAAACTGTTTTTT.

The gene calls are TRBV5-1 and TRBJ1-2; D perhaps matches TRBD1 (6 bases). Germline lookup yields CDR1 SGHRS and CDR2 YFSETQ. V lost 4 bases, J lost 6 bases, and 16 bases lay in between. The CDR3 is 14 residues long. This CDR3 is CASSPEGGNNGYTF. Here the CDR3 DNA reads TGCGCCAGCAGCCCGGAAGGGGGGAATAATGGCTACACCTTC. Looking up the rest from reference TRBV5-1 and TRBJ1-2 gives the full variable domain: KAGVTQTPRYLIKTRGQQVTLSCSPISGHRSVSWYQQTPGQGLQFLFEYFSETQRNKGNFPGRFSGRQFSNSRSEMNVSTLELGDSALYLCASSPEGGNNGYTFGSGTRLTVV.

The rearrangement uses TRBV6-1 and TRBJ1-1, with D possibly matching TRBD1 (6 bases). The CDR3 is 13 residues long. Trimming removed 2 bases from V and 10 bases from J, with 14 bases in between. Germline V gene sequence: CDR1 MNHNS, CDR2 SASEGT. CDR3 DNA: TGTGCCAGCAGTGAAAGGGGGGGGCGCTTAGCTTTCTTT. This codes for CASSERGGRLAFF.

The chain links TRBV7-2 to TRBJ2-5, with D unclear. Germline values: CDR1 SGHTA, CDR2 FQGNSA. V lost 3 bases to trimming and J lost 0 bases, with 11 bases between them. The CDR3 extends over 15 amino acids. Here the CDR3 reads CASSLSAANQETQYF. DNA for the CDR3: TGTGCCAGCAGCTTGTCGGCAGCGAACCAAGAGACCCAGTACTTC.

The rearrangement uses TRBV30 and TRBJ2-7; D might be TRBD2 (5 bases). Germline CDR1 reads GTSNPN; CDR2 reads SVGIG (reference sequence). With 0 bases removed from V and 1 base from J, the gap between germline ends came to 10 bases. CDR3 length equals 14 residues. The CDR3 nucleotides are TGTGCCTGGAGTGTTACTGGACTGTCCTACGAGCAGTACTTC. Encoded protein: CAWSVTGLSYEQYF.

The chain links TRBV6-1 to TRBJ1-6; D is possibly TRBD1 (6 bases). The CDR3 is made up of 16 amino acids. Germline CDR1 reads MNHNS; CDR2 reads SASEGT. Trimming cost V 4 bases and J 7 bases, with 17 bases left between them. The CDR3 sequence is CASSGGTSGKNSPLHF. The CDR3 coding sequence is TGTGCCAGCAGTGGAGGGACATCGGGAAAAAATTCACCCCTCCACTTT.

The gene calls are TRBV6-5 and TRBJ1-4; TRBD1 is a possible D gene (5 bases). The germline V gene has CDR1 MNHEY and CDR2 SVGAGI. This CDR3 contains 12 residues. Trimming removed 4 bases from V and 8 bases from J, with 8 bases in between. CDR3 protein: CASSSNREKLFF. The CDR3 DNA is TGTGCCAGCAGTTCCAACAGGGAAAAACTGTTTTTT.

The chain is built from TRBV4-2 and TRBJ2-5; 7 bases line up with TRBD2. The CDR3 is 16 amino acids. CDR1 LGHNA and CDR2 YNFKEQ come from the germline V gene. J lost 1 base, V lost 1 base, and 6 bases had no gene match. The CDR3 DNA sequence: TGTGCCAGCAGCCAAGGGGGAGGGCCCGCCCAAGAGACCCAGTACTTC. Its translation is CASSQGGGPAQETQYF.

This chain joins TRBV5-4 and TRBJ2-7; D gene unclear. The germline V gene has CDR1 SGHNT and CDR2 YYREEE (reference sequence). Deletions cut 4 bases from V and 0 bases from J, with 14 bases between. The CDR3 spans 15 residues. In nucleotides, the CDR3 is TGTGCCAGCAGCACCCCGACTGTGTCCTCCTACGAGCAGTACTTC. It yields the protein CASSTPTVSSYEQYF.

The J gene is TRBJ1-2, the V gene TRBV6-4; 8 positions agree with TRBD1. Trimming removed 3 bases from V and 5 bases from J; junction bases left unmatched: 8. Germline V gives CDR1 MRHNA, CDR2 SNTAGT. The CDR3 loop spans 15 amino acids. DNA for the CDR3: TGTGCCAGCAGTGAATCTCAGGGGGCGGTTTATGGCTACACCTTC. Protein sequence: CASSESQGAVYGYTF.

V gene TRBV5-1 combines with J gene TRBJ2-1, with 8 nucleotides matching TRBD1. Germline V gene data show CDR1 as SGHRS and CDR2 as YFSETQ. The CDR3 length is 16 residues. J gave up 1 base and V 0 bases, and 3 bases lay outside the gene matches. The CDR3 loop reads CASSLGDRSSYNEQFF. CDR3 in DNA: TGCGCCAGCAGCTTGGGGGACAGGTCTTCCTACAATGAGCAGTTCTTC.

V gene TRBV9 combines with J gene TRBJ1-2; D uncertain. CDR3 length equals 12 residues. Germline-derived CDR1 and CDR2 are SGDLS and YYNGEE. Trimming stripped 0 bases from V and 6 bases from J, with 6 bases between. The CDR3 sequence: CASSVDSHGYTF. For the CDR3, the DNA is TGTGCCAGCAGCGTAGACAGCCATGGCTACACCTTC.

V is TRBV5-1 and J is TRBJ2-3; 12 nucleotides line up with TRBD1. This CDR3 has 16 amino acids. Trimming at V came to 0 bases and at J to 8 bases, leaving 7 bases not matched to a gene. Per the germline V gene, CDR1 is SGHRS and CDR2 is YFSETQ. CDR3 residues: CASSLAGTGGEVTQYF. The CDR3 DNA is TGCGCCAGCAGCTTGGCCGGGACAGGGGGCGAGGTTACGCAGTATTTT.

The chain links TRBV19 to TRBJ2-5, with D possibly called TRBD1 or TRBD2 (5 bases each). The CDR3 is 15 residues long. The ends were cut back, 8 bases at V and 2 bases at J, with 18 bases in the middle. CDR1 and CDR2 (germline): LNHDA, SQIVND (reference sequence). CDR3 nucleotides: TGTGCCAGTTCGACAACCGGGACGCAACAAGAGACCCAGTACTTC. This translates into CASSTTGTQQETQYF.

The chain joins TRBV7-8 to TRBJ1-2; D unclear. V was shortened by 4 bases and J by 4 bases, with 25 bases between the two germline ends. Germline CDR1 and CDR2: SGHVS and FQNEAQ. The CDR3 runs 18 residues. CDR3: CASSSRAPTPADFYGYTF. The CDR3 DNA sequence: TGTGCCAGCAGCTCAAGAGCACCGACACCAGCGGACTTCTATGGCTACACCTTC.

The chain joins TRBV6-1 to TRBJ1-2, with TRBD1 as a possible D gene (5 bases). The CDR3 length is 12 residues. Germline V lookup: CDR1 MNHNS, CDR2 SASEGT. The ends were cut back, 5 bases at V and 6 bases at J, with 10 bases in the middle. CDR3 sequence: CASSRGEDGYTF. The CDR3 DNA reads TGTGCCAGCAGTCGGGGGGAAGATGGCTACACCTTC.

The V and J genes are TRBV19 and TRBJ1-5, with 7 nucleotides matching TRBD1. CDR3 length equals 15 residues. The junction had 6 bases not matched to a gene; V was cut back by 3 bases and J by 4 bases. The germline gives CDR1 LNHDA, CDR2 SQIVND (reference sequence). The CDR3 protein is CASSMGGTANQPQHF. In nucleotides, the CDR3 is TGTGCCAGTAGTATGGGTGGGACAGCTAATCAGCCCCAGCATTTT.

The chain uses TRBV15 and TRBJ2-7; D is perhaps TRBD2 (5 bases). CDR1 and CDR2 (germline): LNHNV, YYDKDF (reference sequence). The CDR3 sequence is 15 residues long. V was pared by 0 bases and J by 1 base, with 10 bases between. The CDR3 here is CATSREADLSYEQYF. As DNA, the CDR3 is TGTGCCACCAGCAGAGAGGCGGACTTGTCCTACGAGCAGTACTTC. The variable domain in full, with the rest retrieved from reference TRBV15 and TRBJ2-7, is DAMVIQNPRYQVTQFGKPVTLSCSQTLNHNVMYWYQQKSSQAPKLLFHYYDKDFNNEADTPDNFQSRRPNTSFCFLDIRSPGLGDTAMYLCATSREADLSYEQYFGPGTRLTVT.

The CDR3 DNA reads TGCGCCAGCAGTGAATCCGGGACAGGAGGCGGCGAGCAGTACTTC. It codes for CASSESGTGGGEQYF. This sequence joins TRBV10-1 and TRBJ2-7; the match to TRBD1 covers 8 bases. This CDR3 comprises 15 residues. Germline CDR1 WNHNN, CDR2 SYGVQD (reference sequence). V was clipped by 3 bases and J by 6 bases; unmatched bases: 10.

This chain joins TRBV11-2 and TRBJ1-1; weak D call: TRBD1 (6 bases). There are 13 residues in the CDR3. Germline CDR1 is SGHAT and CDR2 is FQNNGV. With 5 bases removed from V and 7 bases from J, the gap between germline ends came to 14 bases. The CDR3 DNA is TGTGCCAGCAGCAGCGTGAGGACAGTTGAAGCTTTCTTT. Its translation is CASSSVRTVEAFF.

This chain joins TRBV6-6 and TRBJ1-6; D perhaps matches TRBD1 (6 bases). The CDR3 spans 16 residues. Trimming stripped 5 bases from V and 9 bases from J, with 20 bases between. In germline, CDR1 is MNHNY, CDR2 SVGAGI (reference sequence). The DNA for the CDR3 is TGTGCCAGCAGTCGAAATCGACAGGCCCCTGGTTCACCCCTCCACTTT. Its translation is CASSRNRQAPGSPLHF.

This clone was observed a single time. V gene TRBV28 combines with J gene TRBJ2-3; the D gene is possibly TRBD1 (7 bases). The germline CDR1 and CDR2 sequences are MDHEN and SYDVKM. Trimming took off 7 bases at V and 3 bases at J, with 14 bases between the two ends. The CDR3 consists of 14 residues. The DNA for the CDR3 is TGTGCCAGCAAGGCGGGACAGAGAACAGATACGCAGTATTTT. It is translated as CASKAGQRTDTQYF.

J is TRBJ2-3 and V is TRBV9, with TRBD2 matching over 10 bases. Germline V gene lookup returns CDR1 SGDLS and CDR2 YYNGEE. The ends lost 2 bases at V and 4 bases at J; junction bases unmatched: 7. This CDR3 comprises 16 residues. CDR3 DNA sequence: TGTGCCAGCAGCGTTTCCCCTAGCGGGAGTCCAGATACGCAGTATTTT. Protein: CASSVSPSGSPDTQYF.